A selection of T cell receptor beta chains follows, all from one sample in a study of shared clonotypes between healthy human individuals. The method was immunoSEQ multiplex PCR; TCRdb's version includes in-frame clones alone and lacks a portion of them. The repertoire holds about 640,000 clones, with more than 70% as singletons. Sequenced input: memory CD4+ T cells sorted from blood. The origin of the receptors is a woman in her 30s in good health. Each CDR3 is given with its conserved first and last residue. The D gene is left open where the match is weak. A row's size may be missing; if present it is once, few, many or a size class.

CDR3 DNA | CDR3 protein | D gene | clone size | J gene | V gene
TGTGCCAGCAGCGTGACTAGCGGGGCTTACAATGAGCAGTTCTTC | CASSVTSGAYNEQFF | TRBD2 | . | TRBJ2-1 | TRBV7-2
TGCAGCGTCCAAAAGCTCGGACAGGGGGGCGTAAGATATGGCTACACCTTC | CSVQKLGQGGVRYGYTF | TRBD1 | . | TRBJ1-2 | TRBV29-1
TGTGCCAGCAGCACGCGGACAGGGGAAGCTTTCTTT | CASSTRTGEAFF | TRBD1 | . | TRBJ1-1 | TRBV7-8
TGCAGCGTTGGTTCCTCTGTTGGCGAGACCCAGTACTTC | CSVGSSVGETQYF | . | . | TRBJ2-5 | TRBV29-1
TGTGCCAGCTCACAGGAAATGGGGACTGCCTCTGTGCAGTACTTC | CASSQEMGTASVQYF | . | . | TRBJ2-7 | TRBV18
TGCGCCAGCAGCCTACCGGCACGTGATGAAGCTTTCTTT | CASSLPARDEAFF | . | few | TRBJ1-1 | TRBV4-1
TGTGCCTGGAGTGCACCGGGACAGGGGGCAATTTATGGCTACACCTTC | CAWSAPGQGAIYGYTF | TRBD1 | . | TRBJ1-2 | TRBV30
TGTGCCAGCAGCTCGGAGCGGGAGTTCGATGAGCAGTTCTTC | CASSSEREFDEQFF | TRBD2 | . | TRBJ2-1 | TRBV7-9
TGTGCCAGCAGTTTCACCTTTCTAGCGGGGGAAACCAATGAGCAGTTCTTC | CASSFTFLAGETNEQFF | TRBD2 | . | TRBJ2-1 | TRBV28
TGTGCCAGCAGTCTCACGGACGGAGCTTTTGGAGCTTTCTTT | CASSLTDGAFGAFF | . | few | TRBJ1-1 | TRBV28